These 3 T cell receptor beta chains share one sample of origin, sequenced in a study of blood T cell repertoires in COVID-19. Here immunoSEQ multiplex PCR was the method, and the copy in TCRdb shows in-frame clones only, minus some. The sample records 200,000 to 250,000 clones, 82% being singletons. Sequenced input: peripheral blood. These receptors all stem from a woman of 80 years or more with COVID-19, enrolled during active disease.

In the case of this clone: The same CDR3 can be traced to other DNA sequences in this sample. The V and J genes are TRBV5-4 and TRBJ1-2; D may be TRBD1 (5 bases). This CDR3 region has 12 residues. The V and J ends lost 5 bases and 5 bases respectively, with 10 bases between them. CDR1 is SGHNT, CDR2 YYREEE, per germline (reference sequence). CDR3 region: CASSLDIYGYTF. The DNA of the CDR3 is TGTGCCAGCAGTCTGGACATTTATGGCTACACCTTC.

The CDR3: CASSQGGSIPRSSGNTIYF. DNA for the CDR3: TGCGCCAGCAGCCAAGGGGGCTCTATCCCCCGAAGCTCTGGAAACACCATATATTTT. The chain carries TRBV4-1 and TRBJ1-3; TRBD1 might be the D (5 bases). Germline V gene lookup returns CDR1 MGHRA and CDR2 YSYEKL. V lost 1 base, J lost 0 bases, and 19 bases lay in between. The CDR3 runs to 19 residues.

This clone was seen only a few times. The rearrangement joins TRBV18 to TRBJ1-6; D is unclear. This CDR3 region has 16 residues. V dropped 2 bases and J dropped 6 bases, with 14 bases sitting between them. Germline CDR1 and CDR2: KGHSH and LQKENI. The CDR3 loop is CASSPWELERNSPLHF. The CDR3 DNA reads TGTGCCAGCTCACCATGGGAGCTTGAGCGTAATTCACCCCTCCACTTT.